The next 19 T cell receptor beta chains were all read from a single sample in a study of a mutant IDH1 vaccine in newly diagnosed glioma. Repertoires were generated with immunoSEQ multiplex PCR, while TCRdb's copy carries only in-frame clones and drops some. The sample holds 98,000 or so clones, 70% to 90% seen once. As for time point: baseline, week 1 (first vaccination visit). The treatment: pre-vaccination baseline after standard-of-care therapy. The material sequenced was PBMCs, taken from a glioma patient treated with radiotherapy, temozolomide or both. The origin of the receptors is a woman aged 45-65 years with glioma.

A single count supports this clone. This rearrangement joins TRBV5-1 to TRBJ2-2, with 11 positions matching TRBD1. Looked up from germline, CDR1 is SGHRS and CDR2 is YFSETQ. J gave up 4 bases and V 4 bases, and 3 bases lay outside the gene matches. The CDR3 spans 15 residues. CDR3 nucleotides: TGCGCCAGCAGCGGCGGACAGGGGGCCACCGGGGAGCTGTTTTTT. Amino acid sequence: CASSGGQGATGELFF.

In its sample, this clone was seen once. V gene TRBV5-1 combines with J gene TRBJ2-1; unclear D gene. Germline assignment: CDR1 SGHRS and CDR2 YFSETQ. V was shortened by 0 bases and J by 8 bases, with 6 bases between the two germline ends. The CDR3 has 12 amino acids. In DNA, the CDR3 is TGCGCCAGCAGCTTGGGGGTGGATGAGCAGTTCTTC. Its translation: CASSLGVDEQFF.

The J gene is TRBJ2-7, the V gene TRBV5-1; tentative D call: TRBD1 (5 bases). With 4 bases removed from V and 4 bases from J, the gap between germline ends came to 18 bases. The CDR3 spans 15 residues. Looked up from germline, CDR1 is SGHRS and CDR2 is YFSETQ. The CDR3 is CASSAGQGIPYEQYF. CDR3 DNA sequence: TGCGCCAGCAGCGCAGGACAAGGGATTCCGTACGAGCAGTACTTC. The full variable domain, in which reference TRBV5-1 and TRBJ2-7 provide the parts outside the CDR3, is KAGVTQTPRYLIKTRGQQVTLSCSPISGHRSVSWYQQTPGQGLQFLFEYFSETQRNKGNFPGRFSGRQFSNSRSEMNVSTLELGDSALYLCASSAGQGIPYEQYFGPGTRLTVT.

This chain joins TRBV2 and TRBJ1-6; 7 bases agree with TRBD1. Per germline, CDR1 SNHLY and CDR2 FYNNEI. J gave up 7 bases and V 2 bases, and 14 bases lay outside the gene matches. The CDR3 runs 18 residues. The CDR3 DNA reads TGTGCCAGCAGTGAAAAGGGGGCAGGTCTCGGGATGAATTCACCCCTCCACTTT. This encodes CASSEKGAGLGMNSPLHF.

The CDR3 region is CASSPSRGRQLAFYEQYF. In nucleotides, the CDR3 is TGTGCCAGCAGCCCTTCCCGGGGCAGACAACTAGCCTTCTACGAGCAGTACTTC. The chain has TRBV7-9 and TRBJ2-7; D possibly corresponds to TRBD2 (6 bases). The germline V and J ends were trimmed by 5 bases and 3 bases, with 26 bases remaining between them. Germline V gene lookup returns CDR1 SEHNR and CDR2 FQNEAQ (reference sequence). This CDR3 has 18 residues.

V and J are TRBV30 and TRBJ2-3; TRBD1 might be the D (5 bases). The CDR3 covers 15 residues. The V and J ends lost 2 bases and 3 bases respectively, with 15 bases between them. Germline V CDR1 and CDR2: GTSNPN, SVGIG (reference sequence). CDR3 protein: CAWSPDRRQTDTQYF. CDR3 DNA sequence: TGTGCCTGGAGTCCCGACCGACGACAGACAGATACGCAGTATTTT.

The chain combines TRBV5-8 with TRBJ1-1; D is perhaps TRBD1 (6 bases). Germline V gene data show CDR1 as SGHTS and CDR2 as YDEGEE. With 2 bases removed from V and 5 bases from J, the gap between germline ends came to 13 bases. The CDR3 extends over 14 amino acids. CDR3 coding DNA: TGTGCCAGCAGCTTTACGGAGGGGGGGACTGAAGCTTTCTTT. This codes for CASSFTEGGTEAFF.

This clone was picked up a small number of times. This chain joins TRBV4-2 and TRBJ2-3, with 10 positions matching TRBD1. The CDR3 totals 17 residues. After removal of 2 bases from V and 5 bases from J, the junction contained 10 bases not matched to a gene. Per the germline V gene, CDR1 is LGHNA and CDR2 is YNFKEQ. This CDR3 is CASSQLLGQGLLDTQYF. The CDR3 DNA follows: TGTGCCAGCAGCCAACTTCTGGGACAGGGGCTCTTAGATACGCAGTATTTT.

This chain connects TRBV14 to TRBJ1-1; D may be TRBD1 (6 bases). Germline CDR1 is SGHDN and CDR2 is FVKESK. The ends were cut back, 4 bases at V and 10 bases at J, with 16 bases in the middle. The CDR3 loop spans 13 amino acids. The CDR3 nucleotides read TGTGCCAGCAGCCCCGAAACAGGGAGGGTAGCTTTCTTT. It translates to CASSPETGRVAFF.

The rearrangement joins TRBV5-4 to TRBJ1-3; no reliable D call. Germline CDR1 is SGHNT and CDR2 is YYREEE (reference sequence). The V end lost 4 bases, the J end lost 0 bases, and 8 bases lay between the germline ends. The CDR3 extends over 14 amino acids. CDR3 nucleotides: TGTGCCAGCAGCACAGAGTTCTCTGGAAACACCATATATTTT. Protein product: CASSTEFSGNTIYF.

The V gene is TRBV6-6, the J gene TRBJ2-7, with 10 bases aligning to TRBD2. Germline lookup yields CDR1 MNHNY and CDR2 SVGAGI (reference sequence). Germline trimming cut 6 bases from V and 2 bases from J; bases unmatched to any gene: 7. The CDR3 covers 15 residues. As DNA, the CDR3 is TGTGCCAGCAGCCGAGGACTAGCGGATACCTACGAGCAGTACTTC. Its protein is CASSRGLADTYEQYF.

V usage is TRBV28 and J usage is TRBJ2-1; D remains ambiguous. Germline CDR1 is MDHEN and CDR2 is SYDVKM. V lost 5 bases to trimming and J lost 5 bases, with 16 bases between them. CDR3 length: 15 residues. The CDR3 reads CASSPDAVLNNEQFF. The CDR3 DNA is TGTGCCAGCAGTCCCGATGCCGTCCTCAACAATGAGCAGTTCTTC.

The gene calls are TRBV6-1 and TRBJ1-2, with D unresolved. The CDR3 runs to 14 residues. Germline CDR1 MNHNS, CDR2 SASEGT. Deletions cut 1 base from V and 4 bases from J, with 10 bases between. The CDR3 DNA sequence: TGTGCCAGCAGTGAAGTCGGAGGGCTCTATGGCTACACCTTC. Amino acid sequence: CASSEVGGLYGYTF.

The chain uses TRBV7-9 and TRBJ1-5; D may be TRBD1 (5 bases). Germline values: CDR1 SEHNR, CDR2 FQNEAQ (reference sequence). The CDR3 length is 19 residues. Trimming pared 0 bases from V and 1 base from J, leaving 19 bases between. The CDR3 loop is CASSLAPLQGRISNQPQHF. The CDR3 DNA reads TGTGCCAGCAGCTTAGCCCCCCTGCAGGGAAGAATAAGCAATCAGCCCCAGCATTTT.

The chain is built from TRBV6-5 and TRBJ2-1; 8 bases map to TRBD2. The V gene end was trimmed by 6 bases and the J gene end by 6 bases; junction bases not matched to a gene: 10. Looked up from germline, CDR1 is MNHEY and CDR2 is SVGAGI. The CDR3 covers 15 residues. The CDR3 sequence is CASSLGLGARNEQFF. CDR3 DNA: TGTGCCAGCAGCCTGGGACTAGGTGCGCGCAATGAGCAGTTCTTC.

The V gene is TRBV5-1, the J gene TRBJ2-1; D possibly corresponds to TRBD2 (5 bases). The CDR3 sequence is 16 residues long. Trimming took 0 bases from V and 7 from J, leaving 17 bases between them. Germline V gene sequence: CDR1 SGHRS, CDR2 YFSETQ. The CDR3 DNA sequence: TGCGCCAGCAGCTTGGGTGGCCTAGCCCCGCCGAATGAGCAGTTCTTC. This encodes CASSLGGLAPPNEQFF.

The chain uses TRBV27 and TRBJ2-1; 7 bases line up with TRBD2. The germline CDR1 and CDR2 sequences are MNHEY and SMNVEV (reference sequence). V lost 3 bases, J lost 3 bases, and 11 bases stayed unmatched. The CDR3 extends over 17 amino acids. DNA for the CDR3: TGTGCCAGCAGTTTCGCGGGGGACGTGACCTACTACAATGAGCAGTTCTTC. The encoded protein is CASSFAGDVTYYNEQFF.

This clone has only a few counts. The chain employs TRBV4-1 and TRBJ1-1; D is unclear. Germline V gene lookup returns CDR1 MGHRA and CDR2 YSYEKL. The CDR3 runs 13 residues. V was trimmed by 1 base and J by 2 bases, leaving 5 bases between them. DNA for the CDR3: TGCGCCAGCAGCCAAGCTGCCAACACTGAAGCTTTCTTT. This codes for CASSQAANTEAFF.

J is TRBJ1-3 and V is TRBV25-1, with a possible D match to TRBD1 (5 bases). Germline V gives CDR1 MGHDK, CDR2 SYGVNS. The V gene lost 11 bases and the J gene lost 4 bases, with 12 bases spanning the gap. The length of the CDR3 is 12 residues. CDR3 protein: CAGGGDGNTIYF. CDR3 nucleotides: TGTGCCGGGGGGGGAGACGGAAACACCATATATTTT.